The present T cell receptor beta chain was sequenced within a study of shared clonotypes between healthy human individuals. Overall study findings and caveats: Non-shared clonotypes had lower generation probabilities than those shared by all four donors.

As for this clone: Its antigen remains unknown.

Naive-designated CD8 cells lacked CD45RO, were positively enriched for CCR7, and omitted terminally differentiated effector memory CD45RA+ cells. The study enrolled healthy HIV-negative adults without recent acute infections or vaccinations as donors. The CDR3 length is 14 residues. V was pared by 5 bases and J by 4 bases, with 15 bases between. Germline V gene data show CDR1 as SEHNR and CDR2 as FQNEAQ (reference sequence). Per the study methods: ImmunoSEQ output held junction-only sequences without quality scores, so filtering differed. Some clones are missing from TCRdb's copy, which holds only in-frame ones; the method was immunoSEQ multiplex PCR. That table supplies the V and J calls and clone size; D and trimming were determined from the DNA. The sample contains around 550,000 clones, around 96% of which appear only once.

Sequencing was performed on naive CD8+ T cells sorted from blood. This TCR derives from a woman in her twenties or thirties in good health. V usage is TRBV7-9 and J usage is TRBJ2-7; no definite D call. CDR3 in amino acids: CASSRPGAPYEQYF. DNA of the CDR3: TGTGCCAGCAGCCGGCCGGGCGCGCCGTACGAGCAGTACTTC.